The 20 T cell receptor beta chains listed next were all sequenced from one sample in a study of beta chain features in type 1 diabetes. Of the isolated RNA, all was reverse transcribed, and so the sequenced material was expressed TCRB transcripts. Produced via immunoSEQ multiplex PCR; TCRdb's table is partial and in-frame only. The table lists some 700,000 clones, around an eighth of them singletons. Regarding the study as a whole: Significant though moderate, a shortening of TCRB CDR3s appeared in all four CD4+ subsets of Type 1 diabetes patients.

The antigens these receptors bind are not known. The specimen sequenced was naive CD4+ T cells from blood. The receptors derive from a man aged 18 to 29 with type 1 diabetes.

This rearrangement joins TRBV2 to TRBJ2-1; 9 bases map to TRBD2. V lost 3 bases to trimming and J lost 4 bases; unmatched junction nucleotides: 10. Germline CDR1 SNHLY, CDR2 FYNNEI. This CDR3 contains 17 residues. The CDR3, as DNA: TGTGCCAGCAGTGAGACCAGAGCGGGGGGCTTTTACAATGAGCAGTTCTTC. It specifies CASSETRAGGFYNEQFF.

This clone was found many times. The rearrangement joins TRBV7-9 to TRBJ2-4; unclear D gene. From germline, CDR1 is SEHNR and CDR2 FQNEAQ (reference sequence). The CDR3 runs to 11 residues. Trimming cost V 2 bases and J 7 bases, with 3 bases left between them. The CDR3 protein is CASSLLNIQYF. The CDR3 DNA follows: TGTGCCAGCAGCTTACTGAACATTCAGTACTTC.

CDR3 protein: CASSLASGRNTEAFF. DNA of the CDR3: TGTGCCAGCAGCTTAGCGTCAGGGCGGAACACTGAAGCTTTCTTT. The chain recombines TRBV11-2 with TRBJ1-1; possible D gene TRBD1, 5 bases. Deletions cut 1 base from V and 1 base from J, with 10 bases between. The CDR3 runs to 15 residues. Germline V gene sequence: CDR1 SGHAT, CDR2 FQNNGV.

This clone was seen only a few times. This chain uses TRBV10-3 with TRBJ1-1; 9 bases are shared with TRBD1. After removal of 6 bases from V and 1 base from J, the junction contained 3 bases not matched to a gene. In germline, CDR1 is ENHRY, CDR2 SYGVKD. This CDR3 spans 14 amino acids. The CDR3 coding sequence is TGTGCCATCAGAGAGGACAGGGGGAACACTGAAGCTTTCTTT. Protein product: CAIREDRGNTEAFF.

The V call is TRBV5-4, the J call TRBJ1-6; 8 bases fit TRBD1. Trimming at V came to 0 bases and at J to 7 bases, leaving 0 bases not matched to a gene. This CDR3 contains 14 residues. Germline V CDR1 and CDR2: SGHNT, YYREEE (reference sequence). The CDR3 protein is CASSLGDRNSPLHF. The CDR3 nucleotides are TGTGCCAGCAGCTTGGGGGACAGGAATTCACCCCTCCACTTT.

The rearrangement links TRBV4-1 to TRBJ1-2; 12 bases match TRBD1. Looked up from germline, CDR1 is MGHRA and CDR2 is YSYEKL. The V segment lost 3 bases and the J segment 8 bases; nucleotides outside the gene matches: 10. The CDR3 extends over 16 amino acids. The CDR3 DNA sequence: TGCGCCAGCAGCCATCTCGTCCCGGGACAGGGGGCAGGCTACACCTTC. Its protein product is CASSHLVPGQGAGYTF.

This clone was recorded a few times. The V call is TRBV5-1, the J call TRBJ1-6; weak D call: TRBD1 (5 bases). The CDR3 is 15 residues long. The germline V gene encodes CDR1 SGHRS and CDR2 YFSETQ. V was clipped by 1 base and J by 5 bases, with 10 bases between them. The CDR3 region is CASSLPTAHNSPLHF. DNA of the CDR3: TGCGCCAGCAGCTTGCCGACAGCTCATAATTCACCCCTCCACTTT.

This clone was seen a few times. The CDR3 region is CASTLGERLSNQPQHF. CDR3 DNA: TGTGCCAGTACTCTAGGGGAGCGGTTAAGCAATCAGCCCCAGCATTTT. The chain links TRBV19 to TRBJ1-5, with a weak D call TRBD1 (5 bases). There are 16 residues in the CDR3. The germline V and J ends were trimmed by 7 bases and 1 base, with 17 bases remaining between them. The germline CDR1 and CDR2 sequences are LNHDA and SQIVND (reference sequence).

This rearrangement joins TRBV6-5 to TRBJ2-7; TRBD1 agrees at 9 bases. V shed 7 bases, J shed 0 bases, and the junction held 4 bases outside the gene matches. This CDR3 is 14 amino acids long. The germline CDR1 and CDR2 sequences are MNHEY and SVGAGI. The DNA of the CDR3 is TGTGCCAGCATTAGGGGACAGGGCTCCTACGAGCAGTACTTC. It codes for CASIRGQGSYEQYF.

Only a few counts were recorded for this clone. The V gene is TRBV6-1, the J gene TRBJ2-1; D gene unclear. The CDR3 is 13 residues long. The germline gives CDR1 MNHNS, CDR2 SASEGT. Deletions cut 9 bases from V and 0 bases from J, with 9 bases between. CDR3 in DNA: TGTGCCAGTTTTGGTGGCTCCTACAATGAGCAGTTCTTC. The encoded protein is CASFGGSYNEQFF.

The rearrangement links TRBV7-3 to TRBJ2-2; tentative D call: TRBD1 (6 bases). Germline assignment: CDR1 SGHTA and CDR2 FQGTGA. Deletions cut 5 bases from V and 6 bases from J, with 10 bases between. This CDR3 spans 13 amino acids. The CDR3 reads CASSQQGPGELFF. CDR3 sequence (DNA): TGTGCCAGCAGCCAACAGGGTCCCGGGGAGCTGTTTTTT.

This clone has a handful of counts. The chain uses TRBV9 and TRBJ1-6, with D maybe TRBD1 (6 bases). The CDR3 has 17 residues. CDR1 SGDLS and CDR2 YYNGEE come from the germline V gene. Trimming stripped 0 bases from V and 0 bases from J, with 10 bases between. This CDR3 is CASSVETGSSYNSPLHF. Written as DNA, the CDR3 is TGTGCCAGCAGCGTAGAAACAGGGTCCTCCTATAATTCACCCCTCCACTTT. Full variable domain (rest looked up from reference TRBV9 and TRBJ1-6): DSGVTQTPKHLITATGQRVTLRCSPRSGDLSVYWYQQSLDQGLQFLIQYYNGEERAKGNILERFSAQQFPDLHSELNLSSLELGDSALYFCASSVETGSSYNSPLHFGNGTRLTVT.

This CDR3 is CASSVGPDHEKLFF. Here the CDR3 DNA reads TGTGCCAGCAGCGTAGGGCCTGACCATGAAAAACTGTTTTTT. The V call is TRBV9, the J call TRBJ1-4; D not certain. V lost 0 bases and J lost 6, with 9 bases in between. CDR1 is SGDLS and CDR2 is YYNGEE in the germline V gene. The CDR3 is 14 amino acids.

This clone was observed a few times. The chain joins TRBV11-2 to TRBJ1-6; perhaps TRBD1 as D (5 bases). Germline V lookup: CDR1 SGHAT, CDR2 FQNNGV. This CDR3 spans 14 amino acids. The V end was cut by 0 bases, the J end by 10 bases, with 10 bases between. CDR3 region: CASSLEGVGSPLHF. The CDR3 nucleotides are TGTGCCAGCAGCTTAGAAGGGGTCGGCTCACCCCTCCACTTT.

This clone was found a few times. The chain is built from TRBV30 and TRBJ1-5; 8 bases line up with TRBD1. Germline assignment: CDR1 GTSNPN and CDR2 SVGIG (reference sequence). CDR3 length: 13 amino acids. V shed 5 bases and J 5 bases; nucleotides not matched to a gene: 5. CDR3 residues: CAWGLTGDQPQHF. The DNA of the CDR3 is TGTGCCTGGGGATTGACAGGGGATCAGCCCCAGCATTTT.

This clone was seen only a few times. The rearrangement uses TRBV25-1 and TRBJ2-1; D not certain. This CDR3 spans 15 amino acids. Germline values: CDR1 MGHDK, CDR2 SYGVNS. V gave up 1 base and J gave up 4 bases, with 11 bases separating them. The CDR3 sequence: CASSELRTHYNEQFF. The CDR3 DNA follows: TGTGCCAGCAGTGAATTGCGTACCCATTACAATGAGCAGTTCTTC.

This clone was seen a handful of times. As DNA, the CDR3 is TGTGCCAGCAGCTATCGAGCCGCGGCGTCTAACGAGCAGTACTTC. Amino acids: CASSYRAAASNEQYF. The chain joins TRBV11-2 to TRBJ2-7; D gene ambiguous. This CDR3 comprises 15 residues. V lost 4 bases and J 5 bases, leaving 18 bases between the germline ends. The germline V gene has CDR1 SGHAT and CDR2 FQNNGV.

The table lists this clone with a few counts. The chain is built from TRBV30 and TRBJ2-7; 7 bases line up with TRBD1. Unmatched junction bases numbered 7, after V lost 4 bases and J lost 1 base. Germline-derived CDR1 and CDR2 are GTSNPN and SVGIG (reference sequence). The CDR3 spans 14 residues. Here the CDR3 DNA reads TGTGCCTGGACCCGGGACAGTCAATCCTACGAGCAGTACTTC. Amino acids: CAWTRDSQSYEQYF. Combining the CDR3 with reference TRBV30 and TRBJ2-7 gives the whole variable domain SQTIHQWPATLVQPVGSPLSLECTVEGTSNPNLYWYRQAAGRGLQLLFYSVGIGQISSEVPQNLSASRPQDRQFILSSKKLLLSDSGFYLCAWTRDSQSYEQYFGPGTRLTVT.

On this clone itself: This same CDR3 is encoded by further DNA sequences in the sample. V usage is TRBV25-1 and J usage is TRBJ1-1, with D unresolved. The length of the CDR3 is 11 residues. Germline V gene lookup returns CDR1 MGHDK and CDR2 SYGVNS. V was shortened by 7 bases and J by 1 base, with 4 bases between the two germline ends. CDR3 nucleotides: TGTGCCAGCAAGGGGAACACTGAAGCTTTCTTT. Protein product: CASKGNTEAFF.

The chain carries TRBV30 and TRBJ1-2; no definite D call. V lost 1 base and J 1 base, leaving 7 bases between the germline ends. This CDR3 has 13 amino acids. The germline V gene encodes CDR1 GTSNPN and CDR2 SVGIG (reference sequence). The CDR3: CAWSEQVNYGYTF. CDR3 coding DNA: TGTGCCTGGAGTGAGCAGGTTAACTATGGCTACACCTTC.